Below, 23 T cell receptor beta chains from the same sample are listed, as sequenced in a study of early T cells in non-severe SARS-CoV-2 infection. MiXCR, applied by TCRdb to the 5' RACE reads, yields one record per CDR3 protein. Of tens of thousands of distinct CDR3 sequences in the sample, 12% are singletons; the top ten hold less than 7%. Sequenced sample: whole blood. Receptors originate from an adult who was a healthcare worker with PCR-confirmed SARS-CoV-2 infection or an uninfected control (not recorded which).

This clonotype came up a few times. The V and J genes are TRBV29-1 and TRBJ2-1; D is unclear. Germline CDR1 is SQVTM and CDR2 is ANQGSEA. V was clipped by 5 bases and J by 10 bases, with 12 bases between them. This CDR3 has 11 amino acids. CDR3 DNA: TGCAGCGTTCATCCGGGTAGCGAGCAGTTCTTC. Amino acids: CSVHPGSEQFF.

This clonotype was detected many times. Written as DNA, the CDR3 is TGTGCCAGCAGCCCCAACCCGCAAGAGGGGCAGTTCTTC. As protein: CASSPNPQEGQFF. This chain connects TRBV9 to TRBJ2-1; D is possibly TRBD2 (5 bases). The CDR3 runs to 13 residues. Trimming left V 4 bases short and J 12 bases short, with 17 bases between. Germline CDR1 reads SGDLS; CDR2 reads YYNGEE.

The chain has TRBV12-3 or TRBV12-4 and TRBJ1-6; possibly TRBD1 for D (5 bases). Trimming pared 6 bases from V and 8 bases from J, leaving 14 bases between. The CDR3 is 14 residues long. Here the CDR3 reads CASRLGVVYSPLHF. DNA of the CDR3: TGTGCCAGCAGATTGGGGGTTGTTTATTCACCCCTCCACTTT.

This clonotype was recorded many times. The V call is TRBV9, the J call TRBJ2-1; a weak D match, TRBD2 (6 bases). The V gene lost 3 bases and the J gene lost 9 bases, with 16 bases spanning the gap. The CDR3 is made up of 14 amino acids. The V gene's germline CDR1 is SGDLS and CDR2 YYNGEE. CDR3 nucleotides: TGTGCCAGCAGCGCGGGACTCAGAGTGGGTGAGCAGTTCTTC. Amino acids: CASSAGLRVGEQFF.

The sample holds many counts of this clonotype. The CDR3 reads CASSLMEAVEQYF. CDR3 sequence (DNA): TGTGCCAGCAGCTTAATGGAAGCCGTCGAGCAGTACTTC. This chain connects TRBV11-1 to TRBJ2-7; no reliable D call. V was trimmed by 2 bases and J by 6 bases, leaving 11 bases between them. The germline V gene has CDR1 SGHAT and CDR2 FQDESV (reference sequence). The CDR3 is made up of 13 amino acids.

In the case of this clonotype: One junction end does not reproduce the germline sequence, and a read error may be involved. This CDR3 reads CASSEAISENTIYF. CDR3 coding DNA: TGCGCCAGCAGTGAGGCGATCTCTGAAAACACCATATATTTT. The chain has TRBV10-2 and TRBJ1-3; no firm D call. The CDR3 runs to 14 residues. Germline V gene data show CDR1 as WSHSY and CDR2 as SAAADI.

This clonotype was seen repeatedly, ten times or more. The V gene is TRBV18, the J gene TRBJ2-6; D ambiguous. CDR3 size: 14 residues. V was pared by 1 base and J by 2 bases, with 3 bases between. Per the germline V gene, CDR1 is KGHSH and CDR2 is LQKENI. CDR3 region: CASSPRTGANVLTF. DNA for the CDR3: TGTGCCAGCTCACCACGCACTGGGGCCAACGTCCTGACTTTC.

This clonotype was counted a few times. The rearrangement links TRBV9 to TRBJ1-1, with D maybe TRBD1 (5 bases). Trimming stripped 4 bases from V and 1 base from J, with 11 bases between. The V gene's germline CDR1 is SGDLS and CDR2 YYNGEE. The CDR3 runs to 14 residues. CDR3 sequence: CASSPRGRNTEAFF. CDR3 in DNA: TGTGCCAGCAGCCCTCGGGGGAGGAACACTGAAGCTTTCTTT.

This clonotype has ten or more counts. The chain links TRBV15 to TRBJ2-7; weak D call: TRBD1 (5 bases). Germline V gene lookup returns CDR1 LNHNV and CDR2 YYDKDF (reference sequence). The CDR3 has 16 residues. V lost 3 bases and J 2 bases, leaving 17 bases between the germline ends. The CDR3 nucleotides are TGTGCCACCAGCAGTGGTAAGACAGCCAGAACCTACGAGCAGTACTTC. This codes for CATSSGKTARTYEQYF. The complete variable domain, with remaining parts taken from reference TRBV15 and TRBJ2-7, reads DAMVIQNPRYQVTQFGKPVTLSCSQTLNHNVMYWYQQKSSQAPKLLFHYYDKDFNNEADTPDNFQSRRPNTSFCFLDIRSPGLGDTAMYLCATSSGKTARTYEQYFGPGTRLTVT.

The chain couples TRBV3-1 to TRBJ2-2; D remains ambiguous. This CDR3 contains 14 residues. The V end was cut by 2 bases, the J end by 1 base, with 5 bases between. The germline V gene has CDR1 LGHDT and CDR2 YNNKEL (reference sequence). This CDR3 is CASSQFRNTGELFF. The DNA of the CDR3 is TGTGCCAGCAGCCAATTCAGGAACACCGGGGAGCTGTTTTTT.

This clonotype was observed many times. The CDR3 DNA reads TGTGCCAGCAGCCAATCGACAGGGGTTGTAAACGAGCAGTACTTC. As protein: CASSQSTGVVNEQYF. V and J are TRBV7-2 and TRBJ2-7; TRBD1 agrees at 8 bases. This CDR3 spans 15 amino acids. Germline lookup yields CDR1 SGHTA and CDR2 FQGNSA. J lost 5 bases, V lost 5 bases, and 11 bases had no gene match.

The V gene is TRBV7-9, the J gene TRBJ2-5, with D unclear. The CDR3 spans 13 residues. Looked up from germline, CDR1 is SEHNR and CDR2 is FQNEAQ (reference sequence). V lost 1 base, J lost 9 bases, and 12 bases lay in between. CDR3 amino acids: CASSLGGWKAQYF. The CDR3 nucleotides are TGTGCCAGCAGCTTAGGAGGATGGAAGGCCCAGTACTTC.

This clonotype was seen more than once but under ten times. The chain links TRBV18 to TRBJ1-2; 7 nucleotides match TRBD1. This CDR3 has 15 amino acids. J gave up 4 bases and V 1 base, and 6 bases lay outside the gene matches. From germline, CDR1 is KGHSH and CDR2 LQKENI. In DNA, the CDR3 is TGTGCCAGCTCACCACAGGGGGCGCGAGGCTATGGCTACACCTTC. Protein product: CASSPQGARGYGYTF.

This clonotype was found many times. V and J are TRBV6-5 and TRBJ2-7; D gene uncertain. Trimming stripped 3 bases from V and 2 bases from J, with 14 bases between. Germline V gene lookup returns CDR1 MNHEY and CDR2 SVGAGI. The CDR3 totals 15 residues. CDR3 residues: CASSYPIGRTYEQYF. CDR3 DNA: TGTGCCAGCAGTTATCCCATCGGACGGACCTACGAGCAGTACTTC.

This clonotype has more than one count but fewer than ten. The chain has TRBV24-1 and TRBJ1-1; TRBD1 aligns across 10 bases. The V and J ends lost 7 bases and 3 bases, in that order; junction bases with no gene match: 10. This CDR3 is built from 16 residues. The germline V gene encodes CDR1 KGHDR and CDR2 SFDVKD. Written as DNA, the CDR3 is TGTGCCACCAGGACCCCGGGACAGGGGTTTGACACTGAAGCTTTCTTT. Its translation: CATRTPGQGFDTEAFF.

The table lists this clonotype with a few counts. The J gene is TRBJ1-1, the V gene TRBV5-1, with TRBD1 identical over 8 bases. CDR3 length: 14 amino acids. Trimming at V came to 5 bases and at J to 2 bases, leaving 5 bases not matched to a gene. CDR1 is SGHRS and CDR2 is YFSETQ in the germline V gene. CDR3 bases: TGCGCCAGCAGTCCAGGGGGCTATAACACTGAAGCTTTCTTT. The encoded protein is CASSPGGYNTEAFF.

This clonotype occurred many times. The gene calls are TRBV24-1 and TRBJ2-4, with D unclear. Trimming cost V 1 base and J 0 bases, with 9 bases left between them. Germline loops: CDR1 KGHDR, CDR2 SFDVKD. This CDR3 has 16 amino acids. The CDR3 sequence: CATSDLRDLAKNIQYF. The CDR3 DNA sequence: TGTGCCACCAGTGATTTACGAGATCTAGCCAAAAACATTCAGTACTTC.

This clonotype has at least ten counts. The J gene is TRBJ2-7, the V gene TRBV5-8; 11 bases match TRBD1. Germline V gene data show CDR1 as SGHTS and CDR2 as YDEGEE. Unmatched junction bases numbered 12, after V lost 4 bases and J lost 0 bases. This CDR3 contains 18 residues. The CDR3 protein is CASSRSDRGRSSSYEQYF. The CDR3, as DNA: TGTGCCAGCAGCCGATCGGACAGGGGGCGGTCGAGCTCCTACGAGCAGTACTTC.

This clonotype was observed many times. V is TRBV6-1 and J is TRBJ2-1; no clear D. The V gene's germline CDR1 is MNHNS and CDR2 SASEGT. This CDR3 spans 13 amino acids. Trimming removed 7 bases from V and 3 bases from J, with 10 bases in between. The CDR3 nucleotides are TGTGCCAGCAAGTACAGTCACTACAATGAGCAGTTCTTC. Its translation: CASKYSHYNEQFF.

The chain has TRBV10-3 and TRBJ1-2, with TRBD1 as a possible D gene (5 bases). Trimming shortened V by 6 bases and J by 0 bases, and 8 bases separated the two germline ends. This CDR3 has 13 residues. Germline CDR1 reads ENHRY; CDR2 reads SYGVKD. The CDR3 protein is CAIRTETNYGYTF. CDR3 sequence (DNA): TGTGCCATCAGGACAGAAACTAACTATGGCTACACCTTC.

CDR3 sequence reads: CASSLGHGSEQYF. The CDR3 nucleotides are TGCGCCAGCAGCTTGGGGCATGGATCTGAGCAGTACTTC. This sequence joins TRBV5-1 and TRBJ2-7; no definite D call. The CDR3 extends over 13 amino acids. Between the trimmed V and J ends, which lost 0 bases and 7 bases, there was a span of 11 bases. Looked up from germline, CDR1 is SGHRS and CDR2 is YFSETQ.

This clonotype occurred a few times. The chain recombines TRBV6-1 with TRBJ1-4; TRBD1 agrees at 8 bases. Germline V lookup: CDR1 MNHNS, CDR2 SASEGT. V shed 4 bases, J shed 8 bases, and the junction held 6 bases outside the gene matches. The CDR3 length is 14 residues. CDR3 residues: CASSGTGSFEKLFF. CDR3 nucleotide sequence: TGTGCCAGCAGTGGGACAGGGTCATTCGAAAAACTGTTTTTT.

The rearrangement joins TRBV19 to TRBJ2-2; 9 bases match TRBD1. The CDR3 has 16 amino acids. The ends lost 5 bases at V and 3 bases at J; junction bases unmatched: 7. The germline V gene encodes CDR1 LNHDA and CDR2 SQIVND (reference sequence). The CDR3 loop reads CASSRSQGADTGELFF. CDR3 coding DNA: TGTGCCAGTAGTCGATCACAGGGGGCAGACACCGGGGAGCTGTTTTTT.